This is a list of T cell receptor beta chains from one sample in a study of a mutant IDH1 vaccine in newly diagnosed glioma. Antigens of these TCRs are unknown. TCRdb's copy holds only in-frame clones and misses some; the assay was immunoSEQ multiplex PCR. The sample records roughly 39,000 clones, about four fifths being singletons. This sample comprised PBMCs, obtained from a glioma patient whose treatment included an IDH1 peptide vaccine. The receptors here all came from a man between 35 and 55 years old with glioma. CDR3s include the opening cysteine and the closing phenylalanine or tryptophan. The order of the fields is D gene, clone size, V gene, J gene, CDR3 protein, CDR3 DNA. The D gene is left open where the match is weak. A row's size may be missing; if present it is once, few, many or a size class.

d_gene: TRBD1
abundance: -
v_gene: TRBV18
j_gene: TRBJ1-2
CDR3aa: CASSPTGTGSNYGYTF
CDR3nt: TGTGCCAGCTCACCTACCGGGACAGGATCTAACTATGGCTACACCTTC

d_gene: -
abundance: -
v_gene: TRBV14
j_gene: TRBJ2-1
CDR3aa: CASSRHMGGANNEQFF
CDR3nt: TGTGCCAGCAGCCGCCATATGGGGGGGGCAAACAATGAGCAGTTCTTC

d_gene: -
abundance: -
v_gene: TRBV7-9
j_gene: TRBJ1-5
CDR3aa: CASSLGVRGQPQHF
CDR3nt: TGTGCCAGCAGCTTAGGGGTCCGGGGTCAGCCCCAGCATTTT

d_gene: TRBD1
abundance: -
v_gene: TRBV5-1
j_gene: TRBJ1-1
CDR3aa: CASRATGAMNTEAFF
CDR3nt: TGCGCCAGCAGAGCTACAGGGGCGATGAACACTGAAGCTTTCTTT

d_gene: TRBD1
abundance: -
v_gene: TRBV6-5
j_gene: TRBJ2-7
CDR3aa: CASSYSGQGTGEQYF
CDR3nt: TGTGCCAGCAGTTACTCTGGACAGGGAACCGGCGAGCAGTACTTC

d_gene: TRBD1
abundance: -
v_gene: TRBV4-2
j_gene: TRBJ2-2
CDR3aa: CASSPQGAIGTGELFF
CDR3nt: TGTGCCAGCAGCCCCCAGGGGGCGATCGGGACCGGGGAGCTGTTTTTT

d_gene: -
abundance: -
v_gene: TRBV10-1
j_gene: TRBJ2-5
CDR3aa: CASSDGAQETQYF
CDR3nt: TGCGCCAGCAGTGACGGGGCTCAAGAGACCCAGTACTTC

d_gene: TRBD1
abundance: -
v_gene: TRBV5-1
j_gene: TRBJ2-7
CDR3aa: CASSLATGFDEQYF
CDR3nt: TGCGCCAGCAGCTTGGCGACAGGGTTCGACGAGCAGTACTTC

d_gene: -
abundance: -
v_gene: TRBV7-9
j_gene: TRBJ1-3
CDR3aa: CASSPWTVSGNTIYF
CDR3nt: TGTGCCAGCAGCCCTTGGACCGTCTCTGGAAACACCATATATTTT

d_gene: -
abundance: -
v_gene: TRBV30
j_gene: TRBJ1-4
CDR3aa: CAWTDSNEKLFF
CDR3nt: TGTGCCTGGACGGACAGTAATGAAAAACTGTTTTTT

d_gene: TRBD1
abundance: -
v_gene: TRBV5-4
j_gene: TRBJ1-2
CDR3aa: CASRNTGGVGYTF
CDR3nt: TGTGCCAGCAGGAACACAGGGGGAGTTGGCTACACCTTC

d_gene: TRBD1
abundance: -
v_gene: TRBV9
j_gene: TRBJ1-6
CDR3aa: CASSVGDRPPSPLHF
CDR3nt: TGTGCCAGCAGCGTAGGGGACAGACCCCCTTCACCCCTCCACTTT

d_gene: -
abundance: -
v_gene: TRBV11-2
j_gene: TRBJ2-1
CDR3aa: CASTGGPSSYNEQFF
CDR3nt: TGTGCCAGCACCGGGGGGCCAAGCTCCTACAATGAGCAGTTCTTC

d_gene: -
abundance: -
v_gene: TRBV15
j_gene: TRBJ1-5
CDR3aa: CATSTTRQAHQPQHF
CDR3nt: TGTGCCACCAGCACGACGCGACAGGCCCATCAGCCCCAGCATTTT

d_gene: -
abundance: -
v_gene: TRBV4-1
j_gene: TRBJ2-7
CDR3aa: CASSRGPGGGYEQYF
CDR3nt: TGCGCCAGCAGCCGGGGCCCCGGGGGTGGATACGAGCAGTACTTC

d_gene: -
abundance: once
v_gene: TRBV6-1
j_gene: TRBJ2-7
CDR3aa: CASSWGGLAEQYF
CDR3nt: TGTGCCAGCAGCTGGGGGGGGCTGGCCGAGCAGTACTTC

d_gene: TRBD1
abundance: once
v_gene: TRBV7-9
j_gene: TRBJ1-2
CDR3aa: CASSSAPLQGVTYGYTF
CDR3nt: TGTGCCAGCAGCTCCGCCCCCCTACAGGGGGTAACCTATGGCTACACCTTC

d_gene: -
abundance: -
v_gene: TRBV27
j_gene: TRBJ1-5
CDR3aa: CASSPQIYGDQPQHF
CDR3nt: TGTGCCAGCAGTCCCCAAATCTATGGGGATCAGCCCCAGCATTTT

d_gene: -
abundance: -
v_gene: TRBV6-5
j_gene: TRBJ1-6
CDR3aa: CASSYSVVSPLHF
CDR3nt: TGTGCCAGCAGTTACTCGGTGGTTTCACCCCTCCACTTT

d_gene: TRBD2
abundance: once
v_gene: TRBV6-1
j_gene: TRBJ2-5
CDR3aa: CASSALAGTQETQYF
CDR3nt: TGTGCCAGCAGTGCGCTAGCGGGGACTCAAGAGACCCAGTACTTC

d_gene: -
abundance: -
v_gene: TRBV18
j_gene: TRBJ1-2
CDR3aa: CASSGPNYGYTF
CDR3nt: TGTGCCAGCTCAGGACCTAACTATGGCTACACCTTC

d_gene: -
abundance: -
v_gene: TRBV27
j_gene: TRBJ2-3
CDR3aa: CAGTKLNTQYF
CDR3nt: TGTGCCGGCACCAAACTAAATACGCAGTATTTT

d_gene: -
abundance: -
v_gene: TRBV2
j_gene: TRBJ1-6
CDR3aa: CASSEQQNGLHF
CDR3nt: TGTGCCAGCAGTGAACAGCAGAATGGCCTCCACTTT

d_gene: -
abundance: -
v_gene: TRBV7-8
j_gene: TRBJ1-4
CDR3aa: CASSLNRATNEKLFF
CDR3nt: TGTGCCAGCAGCCTAAACCGGGCAACTAATGAAAAACTGTTTTTT

d_gene: -
abundance: -
v_gene: TRBV7-9
j_gene: TRBJ2-5
CDR3aa: CASSLALDGEETQYF
CDR3nt: TGTGCCAGCAGCTTAGCTTTGGACGGAGAAGAGACCCAGTACTTC

d_gene: -
abundance: -
v_gene: TRBV15
j_gene: TRBJ1-4
CDR3aa: CATSRGRLTTNEKLFF
CDR3nt: TGTGCCACCAGCAGGGGACGGCTCACAACTAATGAAAAACTGTTTTTT

d_gene: TRBD1
abundance: once
v_gene: TRBV7-9
j_gene: TRBJ1-5
CDR3aa: CASRLEGANQPQHF
CDR3nt: TGTGCCAGCAGGCTTGAGGGGGCCAATCAGCCCCAGCATTTT

d_gene: TRBD1
abundance: once
v_gene: TRBV6-5
j_gene: TRBJ1-2
CDR3aa: CASSPRTGEAYGYTF
CDR3nt: TGTGCCAGCAGCCCCCGGACAGGGGAGGCCTATGGCTACACCTTC

d_gene: -
abundance: -
v_gene: TRBV5-6
j_gene: TRBJ1-5
CDR3aa: CASSIQFRGINQPQHF
CDR3nt: TGTGCCAGCAGCATACAATTTAGGGGAATCAATCAGCCCCAGCATTTT

d_gene: -
abundance: once
v_gene: TRBV4-1
j_gene: TRBJ2-3
CDR3aa: CASSPGDRFVASTDTQYF
CDR3nt: TGCGCCAGCAGCCCAGGGGATCGGTTCGTGGCCAGCACAGATACGCAGTATTTT

d_gene: -
abundance: few
v_gene: TRBV5-1
j_gene: TRBJ1-1
CDR3aa: CASSFPGGTEAFF
CDR3nt: TGCGCCAGCAGCTTTCCGGGGGGCACTGAAGCTTTCTTT

d_gene: -
abundance: -
v_gene: TRBV30
j_gene: TRBJ2-6
CDR3aa: CAWSSGLGANVLTF
CDR3nt: TGTGCCTGGAGTTCCGGGCTCGGGGCCAACGTCCTGACTTTC